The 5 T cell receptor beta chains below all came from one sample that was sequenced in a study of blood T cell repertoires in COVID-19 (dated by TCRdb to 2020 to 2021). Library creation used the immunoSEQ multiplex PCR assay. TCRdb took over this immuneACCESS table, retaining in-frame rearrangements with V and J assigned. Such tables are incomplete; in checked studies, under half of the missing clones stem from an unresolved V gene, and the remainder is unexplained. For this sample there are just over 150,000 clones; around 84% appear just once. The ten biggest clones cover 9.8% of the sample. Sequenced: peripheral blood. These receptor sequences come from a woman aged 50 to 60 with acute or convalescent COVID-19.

CDR3 residues: CASSGLAGGIQETQYF. The CDR3 DNA reads TGTGCCAGCAGCGGACTAGCGGGGGGGATACAAGAGACCCAGTACTTC. V gene TRBV5-4 combines with J gene TRBJ2-5; 15 bases are shared with TRBD2. The CDR3 is 16 amino acids. Germline V gene data show CDR1 as SGHNT and CDR2 as YYREEE (reference sequence). V was clipped by 4 bases and J by 2 bases; unmatched bases: 3.

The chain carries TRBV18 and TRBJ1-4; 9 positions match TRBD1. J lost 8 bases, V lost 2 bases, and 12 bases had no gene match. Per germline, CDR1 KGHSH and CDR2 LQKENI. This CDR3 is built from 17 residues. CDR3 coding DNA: TGTGCCAGCTCACCAGCACCCCCGACAGGGGGTGGCGAAAAACTGTTTTTT. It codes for CASSPAPPTGGGEKLFF. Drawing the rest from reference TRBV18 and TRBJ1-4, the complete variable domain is NAGVMQNPRHLVRRRGQEARLRCSPMKGHSHVYWYRQLPEEGLKFMVYLQKENIIDESGMPKERFSAEFPKEGPSILRIQQVVRGDSAAYFCASSPAPPTGGGEKLFFGSGTQLSVL.

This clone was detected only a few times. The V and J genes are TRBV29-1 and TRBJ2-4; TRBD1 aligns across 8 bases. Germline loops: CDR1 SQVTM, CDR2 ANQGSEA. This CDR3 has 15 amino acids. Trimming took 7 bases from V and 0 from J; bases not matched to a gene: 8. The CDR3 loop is CSAGQGVLAKNIQYF. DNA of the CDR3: TGCAGCGCTGGACAGGGTGTACTAGCCAAAAACATTCAGTACTTC.

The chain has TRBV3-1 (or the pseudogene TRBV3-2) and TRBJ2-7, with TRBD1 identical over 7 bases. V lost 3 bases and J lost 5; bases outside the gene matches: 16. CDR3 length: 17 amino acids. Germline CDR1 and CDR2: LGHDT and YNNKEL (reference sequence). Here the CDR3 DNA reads TGTGCCAGCAGCCAGCACCTTCTGGACAGGAGTAAAAACGAGCAGTACTTC. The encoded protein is CASSQHLLDRSKNEQYF.

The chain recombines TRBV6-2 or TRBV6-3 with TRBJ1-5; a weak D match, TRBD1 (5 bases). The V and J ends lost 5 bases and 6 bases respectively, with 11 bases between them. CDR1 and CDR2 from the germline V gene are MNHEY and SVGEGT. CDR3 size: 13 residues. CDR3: CASSQGIGQPQHF. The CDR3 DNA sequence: TGTGCCAGCAGTCAGGGTATTGGTCAGCCCCAGCATTTT.